This T cell receptor beta chain was identified in a study of shared clonotypes between healthy human individuals (dated by TCRdb to 2018 to 2020). Background for the entire study: A few men and a couple of women, aged 18 to 49 years, made up the cohort. Different laboratories and diverse techniques were used to prepare libraries and sequence TCR repertoires, to increase sequencing depth and limit assay-specific biases. Between about 0.9 and 10 billion PBMCs per donor were obtained by leukapheresis. The study deeply sequenced blood TCR repertoires of several healthy adults to estimate repertoire size and the extent of clonotype sharing between individuals.

The paper's findings and limits, for the study overall: Pairwise subsampling indicated that sequencing depth was expected to affect the degree of clonotype sharing among donors. Because the study included only a small number of donors, the genetic and exposure-history diversity represented was limited. Sampling was restricted to blood, and TCR repertoires in tissues likely differ from the TCR repertoires found in blood.

This clone was picked up one time. The specificity of this receptor is unknown. There are no base qualities to consult, and no much larger clone falls within one base. Healthy HIV-negative adults with no recently reported acute infections or vaccinations were included as donors. All donors were Caucasian adults living in Nashville, Tennessee, USA. For unsorted samples, 90 million or so PBMCs were counted, and genomic DNA was extracted using the QIAamp DNA Blood Mini kit. Blood was collected by leukapheresis, and PBMCs were isolated by Ficoll-Histopaque density gradient centrifugation and then cryopreserved in liquid nitrogen vapor phase. Using the deep immunoSEQ assay, TCR CDR3 regions were amplified from genomic DNA by multiplex PCR. Extracted genomic DNA from each cell subset was distributed evenly across all wells of several immunoSEQ 96-well plates, and each plate was treated as a replicate. For unsorted PBMC, 300 ng genomic DNA, equal to roughly 32,000 T cell genomes, was loaded into each replicate PCR. Ten immunoSEQ deep assay plates were used to sequence unsorted PBMC genomic DNA. Purified libraries were quantified with a Qubit 3.0 fluorometer, sized on a Bioanalyzer 2100, and re-quantified with the KAPA Library Quantification kit. Each immunoSEQ 96-well plate was sequenced on its own single-read 150-cycle Illumina NextSeq 550 flow cell. Per the authors' processing: Because the immunoSEQ output held only junctional sequences and lacked quality scores, the filtering could not match the filtering applied to full-length reads. To assign V/J genes and CDR3, sequences were annotated using PyIR, a Python wrapper for IgBLAST v1.9, with IMGT germline references. Reads were removed for weak V/J assignments (E-value above 1e-6), missing CDR3, stop codons, out-of-frame junctions, or ambiguous translated residues. V3J clonotypes were defined as sequences sharing the same inferred V gene, J gene, and CDR3 amino acid sequence. To compute the percentage overlap between repertoires, the number of shared unique clonotypes was divided by the size of the smaller repertoire. Three approaches were used to assess repertoire richness: RTK rarefaction, the Chao1 estimator, and Recon v2.1 estimates of unobserved clonotypes. Held by TCRdb, this immuneACCESS table contains in-frame sequences only and omits some clones. Under half of the omission traces to an unresolved V gene where checked; the cause of the rest is unknown. The V and J calls and clone size were taken over from that table, and D and trimming were inferred from the DNA. This sample comprises about 480,000 clones, 75% to 80% of them detected only once. Together, the top ten hold 9.5% to 15% of the sample.

Deletion took 0 bases off V and 0 bases off J, with a span of 7 bases between the germline ends. Sequences SGHAT (CDR1) and FQNNGV (CDR2) are obtained from the germline V gene. The CDR3 has 15 amino acids, counting the end cysteine and phenylalanine. Only CDR3 DNA is held: 45 bases, read in frame from base 1. This receptor was taken from a woman aged 35 to 49 in good health. Some clones in this sample may be carry-over from other donors' samples. This receptor chain uses TRBV11-2 and TRBJ2-3, with the identity of the D gene unclear. Specimen: PBMCs. The nucleotides read TGTGCCAGCAGCTTAGATCCAGGCAGCACAGATACGCAGTATTTT. Its amino acids are CASSLDPGSTDTQYF.